Shown below are 27 T cell receptor beta chains from a single sample sequenced in a study of glioma-infiltrating T cells after dendritic cell vaccination. Profiling relied on immunoSEQ multiplex PCR, and the TCRdb table lists in-frame clones only, not all of them. The sample has tens of thousands of clones, over 75% seen once. The sequencing used blood, collected before dendritic cell vaccination. The receptors originated from a human donor with glioblastoma.

The chain has TRBV4-1 and TRBJ2-1; perhaps TRBD1 as D (6 bases). Germline V gene lookup returns CDR1 MGHRA and CDR2 YSYEKL. V lost 1 base and J 0 bases, leaving 16 bases between the germline ends. The CDR3 extends over 18 amino acids. CDR3 amino acids: CASSQGILGQSSYNEQFF. CDR3 DNA: TGCGCCAGCAGCCAAGGTATCCTCGGACAGAGCTCCTACAATGAGCAGTTCTTC.

V is TRBV6-1 and J is TRBJ1-4, with D unclear. Germline V gene lookup returns CDR1 MNHNS and CDR2 SASEGT. The CDR3 spans 12 residues. The germline V and J ends were trimmed by 6 bases and 7 bases, with 9 bases remaining between them. Written as DNA, the CDR3 is TGTGCCAGCAGGGGCTTAGGTGAAAAACTGTTTTTT. It translates to CASRGLGEKLFF.

The chain joins TRBV7-2 to TRBJ2-3; 10 bases fit TRBD1. Losses at the gene ends were 1 base for V and 6 bases for J; bases not matched to a gene: 13. CDR3 length: 18 residues. From germline, CDR1 is SGHTA and CDR2 FQGNSA. CDR3 amino acids: CASSLGDAGTGATDTQYF. For the CDR3, the DNA is TGTGCCAGCAGCTTAGGCGACGCCGGGACAGGGGCAACCGATACGCAGTATTTT.

The chain has TRBV30 and TRBJ2-3; 9 bases are shared with TRBD2. There are 18 residues in the CDR3. V was pared by 6 bases and J by 3 bases, with 19 bases of the junction left unmatched. Germline V gene sequence: CDR1 GTSNPN, CDR2 SVGIG (reference sequence). The CDR3 is CACRPWGSGSGRTDTQYF. The DNA for the CDR3 is TGTGCCTGCCGCCCCTGGGGTAGCGGGAGCGGGAGGACAGATACGCAGTATTTT.

CDR3 amino acids: CASSIENPTSGGYTF. The CDR3 DNA is TGTGCCAGTAGTATAGAAAATCCAACGTCGGGGGGCTACACCTTC. V usage is TRBV19 and J usage is TRBJ1-2; unclear D gene. Trimming removed 0 bases from V and 8 bases from J, with 16 bases in between. CDR3 length: 15 residues. Germline V lookup: CDR1 LNHDA, CDR2 SQIVND (reference sequence).

The gene calls are TRBV7-3 and TRBJ2-2, with unresolved D. The CDR3 contains 12 residues. Germline V gene sequence: CDR1 SGHTA, CDR2 FQGTGA. The V end lost 3 bases, the J end lost 5 bases, and 4 bases lay between the germline ends. DNA for the CDR3: TGTGCCAGCAGCTTCAGGACCGGGGAGCTGTTTTTT. It translates to CASSFRTGELFF.

The chain joins TRBV6-5 to TRBJ1-3; a weak D match, TRBD1 (6 bases). V was cut by 0 bases and J by 4 bases, with 10 bases left in between. The CDR3 has 15 amino acids. Germline loops: CDR1 MNHEY, CDR2 SVGAGI. The CDR3 DNA reads TGTGCCAGCAGTTACTCCTGGCAGGGGGGAAACACCATATATTTT. Translated: CASSYSWQGGNTIYF.

This CDR3 reads CASSQDLLDTGSYNEQFF. The CDR3 region has the DNA TGTGCCAGCAGCCAAGATCTGCTGGACACCGGCTCCTACAATGAGCAGTTCTTC. The J gene is TRBJ2-1, the V gene TRBV4-2; a weak D match, TRBD1 (5 bases). Trimming cost V 0 bases and J 0 bases, with 15 bases left between them. In germline, CDR1 is LGHNA, CDR2 YNFKEQ. The CDR3 has 18 residues.

This chain links TRBV7-3 with TRBJ2-3; D is unclear. V was clipped by 8 bases and J by 1 base, with 16 bases between them. CDR1 is SGHTA and CDR2 is FQGTGA in the germline V gene. The CDR3 spans 15 residues. In DNA, the CDR3 is TGTGCCAGCGGTGCGAAAGTATCGCGCACAGATACGCAGTATTTT. This gives the protein CASGAKVSRTDTQYF.

The chain combines TRBV2 with TRBJ1-5; the D gene is possibly TRBD1 (6 bases). Looked up from germline, CDR1 is SNHLY and CDR2 is FYNNEI. V dropped 7 bases and J dropped 0 bases, with 10 bases sitting between them. This CDR3 contains 14 residues. The CDR3 DNA follows: TGTGCCAGCACACAGGGTTATAGCAATCAGCCCCAGCATTTT. The encoded protein is CASTQGYSNQPQHF.

About this clone: This CDR3 is also generated by other DNA sequences in the sample. The rearrangement joins TRBV6-5 to TRBJ1-6, with D maybe TRBD1 (6 bases). Per the germline V gene, CDR1 is MNHEY and CDR2 is SVGAGI. The CDR3 length is 15 residues. V shed 0 bases and J shed 11 bases, with 14 bases lying between them. The CDR3 DNA sequence: TGTGCCAGCAGTTACTCTGGCAGGGGTCGAACACCCCTCCACTTT. This gives the protein CASSYSGRGRTPLHF.

This chain's CDR3 is CASSQDVGGTQYF. The CDR3, as DNA: TGCGCCAGCAGCCAAGATGTGGGGGGAACCCAGTACTTC. The genes are TRBV4-1 and TRBJ2-7; tentatively, D is TRBD2 (6 bases). Germline lookup yields CDR1 MGHRA and CDR2 YSYEKL. The CDR3 consists of 13 residues. The V end was cut by 0 bases, the J end by 10 bases, with 13 bases between.

J is TRBJ1-3 and V is TRBV9; TRBD1 might be the D (5 bases). Looked up from germline, CDR1 is SGDLS and CDR2 is YYNGEE. CDR3 size: 16 residues. V was clipped by 0 bases and J by 0 bases, with 10 bases between them. The CDR3 loop is CASSVAAGNSGNTIYF. DNA for the CDR3: TGTGCCAGCAGCGTAGCGGCAGGGAACTCTGGAAACACCATATATTTT. Based on the CDR3 plus reference TRBV9 and TRBJ1-3, the full variable domain is DSGVTQTPKHLITATGQRVTLRCSPRSGDLSVYWYQQSLDQGLQFLIQYYNGEERAKGNILERFSAQQFPDLHSELNLSSLELGDSALYFCASSVAAGNSGNTIYFGEGSWLTVV.

The rearrangement uses TRBV6-4 and TRBJ2-1, with 9 bases that match TRBD2. The CDR3 runs 15 residues. Per the germline V gene, CDR1 is MRHNA and CDR2 is SNTAGT. V lost 2 bases, J lost 8 bases, and 7 bases stayed unmatched. CDR3 protein: CASSDISGSMDEQFF. CDR3 sequence (DNA): TGTGCCAGCAGTGACATTAGCGGGAGTATGGATGAGCAGTTCTTC.

V and J are TRBV10-3 and TRBJ2-2, with 13 bases fitting TRBD2. The CDR3 extends over 17 amino acids. Unmatched junction bases numbered 5, after V lost 2 bases and J lost 5 bases. Germline V lookup: CDR1 ENHRY, CDR2 SYGVKD. This chain's CDR3 is CAISERLAGGGTGELFF. The CDR3, as DNA: TGTGCCATCAGTGAGAGACTAGCGGGAGGCGGGACCGGGGAGCTGTTTTTT.

The rearrangement uses TRBV6-1 and TRBJ1-1; the D gene is possibly TRBD1 (5 bases). Germline CDR1 and CDR2: MNHNS and SASEGT. The CDR3 is 15 residues long. Trimming took off 10 bases at V and 6 bases at J, with 24 bases between the two ends. The DNA for the CDR3 is TGTGCCACCGTTGGGGTATCTCAGGGTACATCTGAAGCTTTCTTT. This codes for CATVGVSQGTSEAFF.

A single count supports this clone. The chain combines TRBV27 with TRBJ1-1; 7 bases align to TRBD1. In germline, CDR1 is MNHEY, CDR2 SMNVEV (reference sequence). The CDR3 extends over 14 amino acids. V lost 5 bases and J lost 2; bases outside the gene matches: 5. CDR3 amino acids: CASSPRQGNTEAFF. The CDR3 DNA follows: TGTGCCAGCAGTCCACGACAGGGCAACACTGAAGCTTTCTTT.

The chain has TRBV7-2 and TRBJ1-5; D is undetermined. Germline V lookup: CDR1 SGHTA, CDR2 FQGNSA. V dropped 1 base and J dropped 6 bases, with 16 bases sitting between them. The CDR3 has 16 amino acids. CDR3 protein: CASSLDPARISQPQHF. In nucleotides, the CDR3 is TGTGCCAGCAGCTTAGACCCTGCCAGGATCAGTCAGCCCCAGCATTTT.

V usage is TRBV9 and J usage is TRBJ2-5, with TRBD2 matching over 7 bases. The V gene's germline CDR1 is SGDLS and CDR2 YYNGEE. V gave up 0 bases and J gave up 5 bases; unmatched junction bases: 4. The CDR3 extends over 14 amino acids. The CDR3 DNA sequence: TGTGCCAGCAGCGTAGCGGGAGCGGGGGAGACCCAGTACTTC. Protein sequence: CASSVAGAGETQYF.

The chain is built from TRBV7-6 and TRBJ1-5, with D hard to call. This CDR3 region has 14 residues. Trimming took off 1 base at V and 3 bases at J, with 7 bases between the two ends. Germline-derived CDR1 and CDR2 are SGHVS and FNYEAQ. Written as DNA, the CDR3 is TGTGCCAGCAGCTTAGGAGGGCCCAATCAGCCCCAGCATTTT. Translating it yields CASSLGGPNQPQHF.

The chain uses TRBV14 and TRBJ2-5, with TRBD1 identical over 11 bases. This CDR3 region has 17 residues. The germline CDR1 and CDR2 sequences are SGHDN and FVKESK. V was pared by 1 base and J by 8 bases, with 12 bases of the junction left unmatched. In DNA form, the CDR3 reads TGTGCCAGCAGCCAAGCCCAAGGGACAGGGGGATTTGGAACCCAGTACTTC. Translation: CASSQAQGTGGFGTQYF.

The rearrangement joins TRBV5-1 to TRBJ2-5; no clear D gene. The germline V gene has CDR1 SGHRS and CDR2 YFSETQ. This CDR3 spans 13 amino acids. The V gene lost 4 bases and the J gene lost 2 bases, with 9 bases spanning the gap. The CDR3 here is CASSGEEQETQYF. The CDR3 DNA is TGCGCCAGCAGCGGAGAGGAACAAGAGACCCAGTACTTC.

This clone has just one count. This chain connects TRBV4-2 to TRBJ2-1; TRBD2 agrees at 8 bases. Germline trimming cut 0 bases from V and 9 bases from J; bases unmatched to any gene: 19. CDR3 length: 19 amino acids. In germline, CDR1 is LGHNA, CDR2 YNFKEQ. The CDR3 protein is CASSQERGPQRGPRVEQFF. The DNA of the CDR3 is TGTGCCAGCAGCCAAGAACGGGGCCCCCAGCGGGGGCCGCGGGTTGAGCAGTTCTTC.

The CDR3 sequence is CAISQGSNTEAFF. The CDR3 DNA sequence: TGTGCCATCAGTCAGGGATCCAACACTGAAGCTTTCTTT. V and J are TRBV10-3 and TRBJ1-1, with D possibly being TRBD1 (5 bases). From germline, CDR1 is ENHRY and CDR2 SYGVKD. V lost 5 bases and J lost 2, with 9 bases in between. The CDR3 has 13 residues.

The chain links TRBV11-2 to TRBJ2-5; D uncertain. Trimming stripped 4 bases from V and 7 bases from J, with 16 bases between. Germline CDR1 is SGHAT and CDR2 is FQNNGV. CDR3 length equals 14 residues. CDR3 nucleotide sequence: TGTGCCAGCAGCTCCCCCCGGTCGGCGGTGACCCAGTACTTC. It is translated as CASSSPRSAVTQYF.

The gene calls are TRBV10-3 and TRBJ2-1, with TRBD2 matching 10 bases. Germline-derived CDR1 and CDR2 are ENHRY and SYGVKD. The CDR3 has 15 residues. V trimming: 3 bases; J trimming: 6 bases; junction bases outside the gene matches: 5. The CDR3 protein is CAISEPSGGANEQFF. Written as DNA, the CDR3 is TGTGCCATCAGTGAACCAAGCGGGGGGGCCAATGAGCAGTTCTTC.

V gene TRBV27 combines with J gene TRBJ1-5, with D possibly TRBD1 on 5 matching bases. Germline-derived CDR1 and CDR2 are MNHEY and SMNVEV (reference sequence). CDR3 length: 14 amino acids. V shed 2 bases and J shed 7 bases, with 12 bases lying between them. The CDR3 is CASSLAGSGQPQHF. The CDR3 DNA sequence: TGTGCCAGCAGTTTAGCAGGGTCAGGCCAGCCCCAGCATTTT.